Shown below are 28 T cell receptor beta chains from a single sample sequenced in a study of T cell clones after liver transplantation. Clones were read by immunoSEQ multiplex PCR, and TCRdb kept only the in-frame ones, dropping some. Of around 97,000 clones in the sample, around 84% are singletons; the top ten hold roughly 2.8%. The input for sequencing was CD4+ T cells from blood, taken around 48 months after liver transplant. Every receptor here comes from a human patient who received a liver transplant. The graft donor may account for some of the T cells.

The rearrangement joins TRBV5-4 to TRBJ2-7; D is uncertain. V was shortened by 1 base and J by 1 base, with 9 bases between the two germline ends. Per germline, CDR1 SGHNT and CDR2 YYREEE (reference sequence). The CDR3 extends over 14 amino acids. CDR3 DNA: TGTGCCAGCAGCTTGCAACCTCGATCCTACGAGCAGTACTTC. Protein: CASSLQPRSYEQYF. The full variable domain, its missing parts supplied by reference TRBV5-4 and TRBJ2-7, is ETGVTQSPTHLIKTRGQQVTLRCSSQSGHNTVSWYQQALGQGPQFIFQYYREEENGRGNFPPRFSGLQFPNYSSELNVNALELDDSALYLCASSLQPRSYEQYFGPGTRLTVT.

This clone occurred a few times. The J gene is TRBJ1-2, the V gene TRBV2, with D unresolved. The CDR3 has 11 amino acids. V was shortened by 8 bases and J by 4 bases, with 8 bases between the two germline ends. Germline V gene data show CDR1 as SNHLY and CDR2 as FYNNEI. CDR3 sequence reads: CASERSYGYTF. DNA for the CDR3: TGTGCCAGCGAGCGGAGCTATGGCTACACCTTC.

The chain is built from TRBV6-1 and TRBJ2-7; possibly TRBD2 for D (5 bases). Germline assignment: CDR1 MNHNS and CDR2 SASEGT. CDR3 length equals 14 residues. Trimming removed 3 bases from V and 1 base from J, with 10 bases in between. CDR3 sequence reads: CASSDSRVSYEQYF. The CDR3 DNA reads TGTGCCAGCAGTGATTCGAGGGTGTCCTACGAGCAGTACTTC.

The J gene is TRBJ2-7, the V gene TRBV4-2, with 8 nucleotides matching TRBD2. This CDR3 is built from 14 residues. Per germline, CDR1 LGHNA and CDR2 YNFKEQ. The junction had 3 bases not matched to a gene; V was cut back by 1 base and J by 4 bases. CDR3: CASSQGSGVYEQYF. CDR3 bases: TGTGCCAGCAGCCAAGGTAGCGGGGTATACGAGCAGTACTTC.

The V and J genes are TRBV19 and TRBJ1-4, with 7 bases identical to TRBD1. V shed 4 bases, J shed 14 bases, and the junction held 4 bases outside the gene matches. Germline CDR1 is LNHDA and CDR2 is SQIVND (reference sequence). The CDR3 consists of 11 residues. The CDR3 spells CASSSRDSLFF. In DNA, the CDR3 is TGTGCCAGTAGTAGCCGGGACAGCCTGTTTTTT.

The V call is TRBV6-1, the J call TRBJ1-1, with 10 bases that match TRBD1. CDR1 and CDR2 (germline): MNHNS, SASEGT. V dropped 6 bases and J dropped 6; count of bases not matched to a gene: 7. This CDR3 is built from 14 residues. The DNA of the CDR3 is TGTGCCAGCAGAACCGGGACAGGGGTTTCTGAAGCTTTCTTT. It is translated as CASRTGTGVSEAFF.

The chain is built from TRBV11-2 and TRBJ1-4; D is possibly TRBD1 (6 bases). The CDR3 length is 15 residues. With 3 bases removed from V and 4 bases from J, the gap between germline ends came to 12 bases. Germline CDR1 SGHAT, CDR2 FQNNGV. The CDR3 region has the DNA TGTGCCAGCAGCTTCGAGAGGGGGAGTAATGAAAAACTGTTTTTT. It yields the protein CASSFERGSNEKLFF.

The chain is built from TRBV29-1 and TRBJ2-2, with TRBD2 as a possible D gene (5 bases). The CDR3 has 13 amino acids. Per germline, CDR1 SQVTM and CDR2 ANQGSEA. V was cut by 1 base and J by 2 bases, with 5 bases left in between. For the CDR3, the DNA is TGCAGCGTTGAAGGGACTAACACCGGGGAGCTGTTTTTT. It specifies CSVEGTNTGELFF.

The J gene is TRBJ2-7, the V gene TRBV6-6, with TRBD2 matching 13 bases. Trimming at V came to 8 bases and at J to 7 bases, leaving 8 bases not matched to a gene. Germline V gene data show CDR1 as MNHNY and CDR2 as SVGAGI (reference sequence). The CDR3 loop spans 14 amino acids. The CDR3: CASGPGLAGNEQYF. The CDR3 nucleotides are TGTGCCAGCGGACCGGGACTAGCGGGGAATGAGCAGTACTTC.

The CDR3: CASSTPRGNSYEQYF. CDR3 DNA: TGCGCCAGCAGTACCCCCCGCGGGAACTCCTACGAGCAGTACTTC. V and J are TRBV5-1 and TRBJ2-5; a possible D gene is TRBD2 (6 bases). Gene TRBJ2-7 matches the end of the DNA better, so the J call may be wrong. Germline V lookup: CDR1 SGHRS, CDR2 YFSETQ. This CDR3 is built from 15 residues.

The chain couples TRBV18 to TRBJ2-2, with D uncertain. Trimming took 2 bases from V and 3 from J, leaving 7 bases between them. The CDR3 length is 14 residues. Germline V lookup: CDR1 KGHSH, CDR2 LQKENI. CDR3 sequence reads: CASSPEQHTGELFF. The DNA for the CDR3 is TGTGCCAGCTCACCAGAACAGCACACCGGGGAGCTGTTTTTT.

The chain is built from TRBV5-6 and TRBJ2-7; 8 nucleotides match TRBD2. V lost 1 base and J lost 5; bases outside the gene matches: 8. Germline CDR1 SGHDT, CDR2 YYEEEE. The CDR3 extends over 15 amino acids. As DNA, the CDR3 is TGTGCCAGCAGCTTGCGCGGCGGGGGGTCCGACGAGCAGTACTTC. This gives the protein CASSLRGGGSDEQYF. Supplemented by reference TRBV5-6 and TRBJ2-7, the full variable domain reads DAGVTQSPTHLIKTRGQQVTLRCSPKSGHDTVSWYQQALGQGPQFIFQYYEEEERQRGNFPDRFSGHQFPNYSSELNVNALLLGDSALYLCASSLRGGGSDEQYFGPGTRLTVT.

In this sample, this clone turned up once. V is TRBV7-2 and J is TRBJ2-7, with 8 bases fitting TRBD2. Trimming took 5 bases from V and 5 from J; bases not matched to a gene: 5. The length of the CDR3 is 13 residues. Germline CDR1 is SGHTA and CDR2 is FQGNSA. The CDR3 bases are TGTGCCAGCAGCCGCGGGGGGCGTAACGAGCAGTACTTC. Protein sequence: CASSRGGRNEQYF.

This rearrangement joins TRBV28 to TRBJ1-5; 8 nucleotides agree with TRBD1. Unmatched junction bases numbered 11, after V lost 6 bases and J lost 4 bases. CDR1 and CDR2 (germline): MDHEN, SYDVKM. This CDR3 has 16 residues. The CDR3 sequence: CASSNPGQGRNQPQHF. The DNA for the CDR3 is TGTGCCAGCAGCAACCCCGGACAGGGCAGGAATCAGCCCCAGCATTTT.

On this clone itself: The limits of the CDR3 on the DNA are not certain, so only TCRdb's listed CDR3 is given. The chain joins TRBV28 to TRBJ1-1; TRBD1, as called in the table, went unchecked against the DNA. The CDR3 is made up of 16 amino acids, end residues included. The V gene's germline CDR1 is MDHEN and CDR2 SYDVKM. The CDR3 region is CASSFGPGGRRTEAFF.

The chain has TRBV10-3 and TRBJ1-1, with D possibly TRBD1 on 5 matching bases. Germline V gene data show CDR1 as ENHRY and CDR2 as SYGVKD. V lost 5 bases to trimming and J lost 0 bases, with 7 bases between them. This CDR3 is 13 amino acids long. CDR3 nucleotide sequence: TGTGCCATCAGTACACAGGTGAACACTGAAGCTTTCTTT. Protein sequence: CAISTQVNTEAFF.

This clone was observed a handful of times. J is TRBJ2-7 and V is TRBV5-1; no clear D. The germline V and J ends were trimmed by 4 bases and 7 bases, with 9 bases remaining between them. In germline, CDR1 is SGHRS, CDR2 YFSETQ. There are 11 residues in the CDR3. The CDR3 DNA reads TGCGCCAGCAGCAAGGAGAGGGAGCAGTACTTC. Protein product: CASSKEREQYF.

The J gene is TRBJ1-1, the V gene TRBV30, with D unresolved. Trimming took 4 bases from V and 1 from J, leaving 13 bases between them. CDR1 is GTSNPN, CDR2 SVGIG, per germline (reference sequence). CDR3 length: 14 amino acids. CDR3 nucleotides: TGTGCCTGGAAGAATGGCGTGGAGAACACTGAAGCTTTCTTT. Its translation is CAWKNGVENTEAFF.

This clone was seen once. The chain recombines TRBV7-8 with TRBJ1-6, with D unclear. Trimming pared 4 bases from V and 9 bases from J, leaving 10 bases between. Per germline, CDR1 SGHVS and CDR2 FQNEAQ. CDR3 length equals 13 residues. The CDR3 DNA reads as TGTGCCAGCAGCTCTGAATACGGTTCACCCCTCCACTTT. Amino acids: CASSSEYGSPLHF.

The chain recombines TRBV27 with TRBJ1-5, with TRBD1 identical over 7 bases. The germline gives CDR1 MNHEY, CDR2 SMNVEV (reference sequence). Germline trimming cut 4 bases from V and 3 bases from J; bases unmatched to any gene: 3. This CDR3 is 14 amino acids long. CDR3 sequence: CASSSTGTNQPQHF. The CDR3, as DNA: TGTGCCAGCAGTTCGACAGGGACCAATCAGCCCCAGCATTTT.

The V and J genes are TRBV5-1 and TRBJ2-5, with D possibly being TRBD1 (5 bases). Trimming shortened V by 7 bases and J by 3 bases, and 16 bases separated the two germline ends. Germline assignment: CDR1 SGHRS and CDR2 YFSETQ. CDR3 size: 14 residues. This CDR3 reads CASSMAGFEETQYF. CDR3 in DNA: TGCGCCAGCTCAATGGCAGGGTTCGAAGAGACCCAGTACTTC.

The gene calls are TRBV15 and TRBJ1-4; 7 bases align to TRBD1. Trimming removed 8 bases from V and 5 bases from J; junction bases left unmatched: 11. Per the germline V gene, CDR1 is LNHNV and CDR2 is YYDKDF (reference sequence). The CDR3 length is 15 residues. The CDR3 here is CATHSAGTENEKLFF. The DNA for the CDR3 is TGTGCCACCCACTCCGCCGGGACAGAAAATGAAAAACTGTTTTTT.

The V and J genes are TRBV6-1 and TRBJ2-3, with D unclear. Germline V CDR1 and CDR2: MNHNS, SASEGT. This CDR3 is 15 amino acids long. V lost 7 bases and J 1 base, leaving 15 bases between the germline ends. CDR3 residues: CASIPRAAGTDTQYF. The CDR3 DNA follows: TGTGCCAGCATCCCCCGGGCTGCCGGCACAGATACGCAGTATTTT.

There are many counts of this clone. This chain uses TRBV18 with TRBJ2-7; no firm D call. V shed 3 bases and J shed 6 bases, with 15 bases lying between them. The length of the CDR3 is 14 residues. Germline loops: CDR1 KGHSH, CDR2 LQKENI. DNA of the CDR3: TGTGCCAGCTCACCCTCCCCTCCGGGTTCCGAGCAGTACTTC. Translation gives CASSPSPPGSEQYF.

This rearrangement joins TRBV6-1 to TRBJ2-6, with D perhaps TRBD2 (6 bases). Germline-derived CDR1 and CDR2 are MNHNS and SASEGT. The CDR3 consists of 17 residues. V lost 4 bases and J lost 1, with 14 bases in between. The CDR3 reads CASSGGTAGSGANVLTF. Here the CDR3 DNA reads TGTGCCAGCAGTGGCGGGACGGCCGGGTCTGGGGCCAACGTCCTGACTTTC.

The CDR3 region is CASSLALMGQLQETQYF. Here the CDR3 DNA reads TGTGCCAGCAGCTTAGCGCTAATGGGGCAACTCCAAGAGACCCAGTACTTC. The J gene is TRBJ2-5, the V gene TRBV11-1; weak D call: TRBD1 (5 bases). This CDR3 contains 17 residues. V lost 0 bases, J lost 1 base, and 15 bases lay in between. The germline V gene has CDR1 SGHAT and CDR2 FQDESV (reference sequence).

This chain connects TRBV14 to TRBJ2-3, with D unclear. The V end lost 8 bases, the J end lost 1 base, and 10 bases lay between the germline ends. Germline V gene sequence: CDR1 SGHDN, CDR2 FVKESK. This CDR3 has 13 residues. The chain's CDR3 is CASGYSGTDTQYF. As DNA, the CDR3 is TGTGCCAGCGGTTACAGCGGCACAGATACGCAGTATTTT.

The chain links TRBV7-9 to TRBJ1-5, with D possibly matching TRBD1 (5 bases). Germline V gene sequence: CDR1 SEHNR, CDR2 FQNEAQ (reference sequence). V lost 1 base, J lost 7 bases, and 11 bases lay in between. The CDR3 is made up of 14 amino acids. This CDR3 reads CASSLDTGKQPQHF. For the CDR3, the DNA is TGTGCCAGCAGCTTAGATACAGGAAAGCAGCCCCAGCATTTT.